These T cell receptor beta chains were read from a single sample in a study of spatial heterogeneity in lung cancer. TCRdb reprocessed the 5' RACE reads via MiXCR and lists one record per CDR3 protein. The table records tens of thousands of distinct CDR3 sequences, around 12% of them present only once. Here the sequenced sample was PBMCs, taken at surgery. These TCRs come from a male donor with early-stage non-small cell lung cancer. Each CDR3 is given with its conserved first and last residue. D genes are given only for firm matches. Expanded clones get a size class; other rows say once, few or many, or leave the size out.

CASSYNVGDTEAFF | TGTGCCAGCAGCTATAACGTAGGGGACACTGAAGCTTTCTTT | TRBJ1-1 | many | - | TRBV7-3
CASRRTGGVQETQYF | TGTGCCAGCAGGCGGACAGGGGGAGTACAAGAGACCCAGTACTTC | TRBJ2-5 | - | TRBD1 | TRBV12-3/TRBV12-4
CASSFARSMETQYF | TGTGCCAGCAGCTTCGCGAGGTCTATGGAGACCCAGTACTTC | TRBJ2-5 | few | - | TRBV7-2
CASTPAASTEAFF | TGTGCCAGCACCCCTGCCGCTAGCACTGAAGCTTTCTTT | TRBJ1-1 | many | - | TRBV7-9
CASSLVVGPSTDTQYF | TGTGCCAGCAGCTTAGTGGTGGGGCCCAGCACAGATACGCAGTATTTT | TRBJ2-3 | many | - | TRBV7-2
CASSQVGTTEAFF | TGTGCCAGCAGCCAAGTTGGGACCACTGAAGCTTTCTTT | TRBJ1-1 | few | - | TRBV3-1
CAWSVLDRGYTF | TGTGCCTGGAGTGTACTAGACCGGGGCTACACCTTC | TRBJ1-2 | few | - | TRBV30
CASISKKPSGSSYNEQFF | TGTGCCAGCATCAGTAAGAAGCCTAGCGGGAGCTCCTACAATGAGCAGTTCTTC | TRBJ2-1 | - | TRBD2 | TRBV7-8
CASSLGPGDSYNEQFF | TGTGCCAGCAGCTTAGGGCCAGGCGACTCCTACAATGAGCAGTTCTTC | TRBJ2-1 | - | - | TRBV7-2
CASSPGLGGETQYF | TGTGCCAGCAGCCCGGGACTAGGAGGGGAGACCCAGTACTTC | TRBJ2-5 | - | TRBD2 | TRBV12-3/TRBV12-4
CASSSDYYEQYF | TGTGCCAGCAGCTCGGACTACTACGAGCAGTACTTC | TRBJ2-7 | few | - | TRBV7-2
CASSLEPVQETQYF | TGTGCCAGCAGCTTAGAGCCTGTTCAAGAGACCCAGTACTTC | TRBJ2-5 | - | - | TRBV7-6
CASSPYSDSGDEQYF | TGCGCCAGCAGCCCCTATAGCGATTCGGGGGACGAGCAGTACTTC | TRBJ2-7 | - | - | TRBV5-1
CASSLQAGGGNEQFF | TGTGCCAGCAGCTTACAAGCGGGAGGCGGAAATGAGCAGTTCTTC | TRBJ2-1 | few | TRBD2 | TRBV7-2
CASTSTGATEAFF | TGTGCCAGCACCTCGACAGGGGCCACTGAAGCTTTCTTT | TRBJ1-1 | few | TRBD1 | TRBV27
CASSFTSAETQYF | TGCGCCAGCAGCTTTACTAGTGCCGAGACCCAGTACTTC | TRBJ2-5 | many | - | TRBV5-1
CASRKGTGSSYEQYF | TGTGCCAGCAGGAAAGGGACAGGGAGCTCCTACGAGCAGTACTTC | TRBJ2-7 | - | TRBD1 | TRBV6-1
CSVRAQAGNTIYF | TGCAGTGTGAGGGCACAGGCTGGAAACACCATATATTTT | TRBJ1-3 | - | - | TRBV20-1
CASSSERGGEQYF | TGTGCCAGCAGCTCGGAACGGGGAGGCGAGCAGTACTTC | TRBJ2-7 | few | - | TRBV7-3
CASSNFGGGSGTEAFF | - | TRBJ1-1 | - | - | TRBV21-1
CASETASGGPQETQYF | TGTGCCAGCGAGACAGCTAGCGGGGGCCCCCAAGAGACCCAGTACTTC | TRBJ2-5 | few | TRBD2 | TRBV7-2
CASSWTIPDTQYF | TGTGCCAGCAGTTGGACAATCCCAGATACGCAGTATTTT | TRBJ2-3 | - | - | TRBV12-3/TRBV12-4
CATSDFRETQYF | TGTGCCACCAGTGATTTCCGAGAGACCCAGTACTTC | TRBJ2-5 | - | - | TRBV24-1
CASSLGWGTDTQYF | TGTGCCAGCAGCTTGGGGTGGGGCACAGATACGCAGTATTTT | TRBJ2-3 | - | - | TRBV7-3
CASTQREGIEKTQYF | TGTGCCAGCACCCAGCGGGAGGGTATTGAAAAGACCCAGTACTTC | TRBJ2-5 | - | TRBD2 | TRBV12-3/TRBV12-4
CASSWTENTGELFF | TGTGCCAGCAGTTGGACAGAAAACACCGGGGAGCTGTTTTTT | TRBJ2-2 | - | - | TRBV28
CASSTRPSDVYGYTF | TGTGCCAGTAGTACACGACCGTCAGACGTCTATGGCTACACCTTC | TRBJ1-2 | - | - | TRBV19
CASSGGVTPYEQYF | TGTGCCAGCTCGGGGGGGGTTACACCCTACGAGCAGTACTTC | TRBJ2-7 | - | TRBD2 | TRBV6-6
CASSLTNMYEQYF | TGTGCCAGCAGTTTAACGAACATGTACGAGCAGTACTTC | TRBJ2-7 | few | - | TRBV12-3/TRBV12-4
CASRYRLAGNTGELFF | TGTGCCAGCAGATACCGACTAGCGGGGAACACCGGGGAGCTGTTTTTT | TRBJ2-2 | few | TRBD2 | TRBV7-8
CASSLGPVGEKLFF | TGTGCCAGCAGCCTGGGACCTGTGGGAGAAAAACTGTTTTTT | TRBJ1-4 | few | - | TRBV7-3
CASTEVADTQYF | TGTGCCAGCACCGAGGTAGCGGATACGCAGTATTTT | TRBJ2-3 | few | - | TRBV6-1
CASSSGASGRALEQFF | TGTGCCAGCAGCTCCGGCGCTAGCGGGAGGGCCCTTGAGCAGTTCTTC | TRBJ2-1 | few | TRBD2 | TRBV7-2
CASSRGQGPNTEAFF | TGCGCCAGCAGCCGAGGACAGGGACCGAACACTGAAGCTTTCTTT | TRBJ1-1 | - | TRBD1 | TRBV4-1
CSARDVESNYGYTF | TGCAGTGCTAGAGATGTGGAATCCAACTATGGCTACACCTTC | TRBJ1-2 | - | - | TRBV20-1
CASSGVGSGEKLFF | TGTGCCAGCAGCGGCGTCGGGTCAGGGGAAAAACTGTTTTTT | TRBJ1-4 | few | - | TRBV9
CASHTSGAAFF | TGTGCCAGCCATACGTCGGGGGCGGCTTTCTTT | TRBJ1-1 | few | - | TRBV7-2
CASSSNPGTGGIRTGELFF | TGTGCCAGCAGTAGCAATCCCGGGACAGGGGGCATTAGGACCGGGGAGCTGTTTTTT | TRBJ2-2 | - | TRBD1 | TRBV12-3/TRBV12-4
CASSPAGTSYDEQFF | TGTGCCAGCAGCCCAGCGGGGACTAGTTACGATGAGCAGTTCTTC | TRBJ2-1 | few | TRBD2 | TRBV9
CASSTSSGESTDTQYF | TGTGCCAGCAGTACCTCTAGCGGGGAAAGCACAGATACGCAGTATTTT | TRBJ2-3 | - | TRBD2 | TRBV27
CASSRDRRTSGGSYEQYF | TGTGCCAGCAGCAGGGACAGACGGACTAGCGGGGGTTCCTACGAGCAGTACTTC | TRBJ2-7 | many | TRBD2 | TRBV12-3/TRBV12-4
CASSSGGAGEQYF | TGTGCCAGCAGCTCCGGGGGGGCTGGCGAGCAGTACTTC | TRBJ2-7 | few | TRBD2 | TRBV7-3
CASRRGETQYF | TGTGCCAGCAGACGGGGAGAGACCCAGTACTTC | TRBJ2-5 | - | - | TRBV25-1
CASSLPGGYHEQYF | TGTGCCAGCAGTCTCCCCGGGGGGTACCACGAGCAGTACTTC | TRBJ2-7 | few | TRBD2 | TRBV28
CASTNPSGETQYF | TGCGCCAGCACCAATCCCTCAGGAGAGACCCAGTACTTC | TRBJ2-5 | few | - | TRBV5-1
CASSRLSWASGRGNEQFF | TGTGCCAGCAGCCGCCTTAGTTGGGCTAGCGGGAGGGGCAATGAGCAGTTCTTC | TRBJ2-1 | few | TRBD2 | TRBV7-9
CASSSTGGFYEQYF | TGCGCCAGCAGCTCGACAGGGGGTTTCTACGAGCAGTACTTC | TRBJ2-7 | many | TRBD1 | TRBV5-1
CSARPTAGGTEAFF | TGCAGTGCTAGGCCTACGGCTGGGGGGACTGAAGCTTTCTTT | TRBJ1-1 | - | - | TRBV20-1
CASSFSGTSAHNEQFF | TGTGCCAGCAGCTTCTCCGGGACTAGCGCCCACAATGAGCAGTTCTTC | TRBJ2-1 | many | TRBD2 | TRBV7-2
CSARETGGFQPQHF | TGCAGTGCTAGGGAGACAGGGGGCTTTCAGCCCCAGCATTTT | TRBJ1-5 | - | TRBD1 | TRBV20-1
CATSRDYSRAGIQYF | TGTGCCACCAGCAGAGATTACAGTAGAGCCGGCATTCAGTACTTC | TRBJ2-4 | many | - | TRBV15
CSARDESDNEQFF | TGCAGTGCTAGAGATGAGAGTGACAATGAGCAGTTCTTC | TRBJ2-1 | many | - | TRBV20-1
CASSPALVNTEAFF | TGTGCCAGCAGCCCCGCCCTGGTGAACACTGAAGCTTTCTTT | TRBJ1-1 | - | - | TRBV7-2